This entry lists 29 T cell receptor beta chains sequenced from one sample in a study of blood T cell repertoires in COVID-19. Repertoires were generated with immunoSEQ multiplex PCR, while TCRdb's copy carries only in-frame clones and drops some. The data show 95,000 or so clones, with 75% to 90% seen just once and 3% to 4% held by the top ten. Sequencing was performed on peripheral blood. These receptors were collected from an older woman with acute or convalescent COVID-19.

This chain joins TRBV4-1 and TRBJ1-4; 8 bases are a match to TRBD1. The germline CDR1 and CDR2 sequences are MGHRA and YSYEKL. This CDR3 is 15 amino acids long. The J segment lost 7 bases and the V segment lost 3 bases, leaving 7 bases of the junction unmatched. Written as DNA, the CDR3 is TGCGCCAGCAGCCAGAGACAGGGGTTAAGTGAAAAACTGTTTTTT. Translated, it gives CASSQRQGLSEKLFF.

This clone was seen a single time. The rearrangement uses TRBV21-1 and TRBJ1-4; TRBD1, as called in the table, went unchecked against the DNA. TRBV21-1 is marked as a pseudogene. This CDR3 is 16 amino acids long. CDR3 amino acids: CASNNFTTGYNEKLFF. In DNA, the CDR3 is TGTGCCAGCAACAATTTCACGACAGGGTATAATGAAAAACTGTTTTTT.

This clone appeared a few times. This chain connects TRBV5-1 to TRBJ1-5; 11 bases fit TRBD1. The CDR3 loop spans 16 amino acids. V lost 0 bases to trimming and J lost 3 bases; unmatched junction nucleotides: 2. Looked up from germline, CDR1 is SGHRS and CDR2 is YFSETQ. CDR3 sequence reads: CASSLGDRGNNQPQHF. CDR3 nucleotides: TGCGCCAGCAGCTTGGGGGACAGGGGGAACAATCAGCCCCAGCATTTT.

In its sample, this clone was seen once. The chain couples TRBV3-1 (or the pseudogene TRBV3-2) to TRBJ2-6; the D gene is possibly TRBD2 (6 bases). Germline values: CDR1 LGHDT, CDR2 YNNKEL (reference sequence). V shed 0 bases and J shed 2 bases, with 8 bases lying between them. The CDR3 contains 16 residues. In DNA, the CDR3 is TGTGCCAGCAGCCAAGATGGAGGGACTGGGGCCAACGTCCTGACTTTC. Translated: CASSQDGGTGANVLTF.

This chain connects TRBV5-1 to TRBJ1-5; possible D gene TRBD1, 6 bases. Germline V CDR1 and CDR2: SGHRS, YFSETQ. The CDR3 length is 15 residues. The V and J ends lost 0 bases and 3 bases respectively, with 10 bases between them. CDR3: CASSLEGGNNQPQHF. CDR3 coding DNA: TGCGCCAGCAGCTTGGAAGGGGGTAACAATCAGCCCCAGCATTTT.

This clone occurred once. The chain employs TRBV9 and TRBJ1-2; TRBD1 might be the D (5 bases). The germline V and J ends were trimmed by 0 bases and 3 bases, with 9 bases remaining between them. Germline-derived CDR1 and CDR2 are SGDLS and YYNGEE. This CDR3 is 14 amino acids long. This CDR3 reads CASSVAGNDYGYTF. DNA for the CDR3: TGTGCCAGCAGCGTAGCAGGGAATGACTATGGCTACACCTTC.

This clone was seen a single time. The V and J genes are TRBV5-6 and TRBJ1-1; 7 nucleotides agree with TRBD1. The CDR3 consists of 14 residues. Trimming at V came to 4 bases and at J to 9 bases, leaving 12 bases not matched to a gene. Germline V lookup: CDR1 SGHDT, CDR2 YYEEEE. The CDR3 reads CASSHRDSTNKAFF. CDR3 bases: TGTGCCAGCAGCCACCGGGACAGCACCAACAAAGCTTTCTTT.

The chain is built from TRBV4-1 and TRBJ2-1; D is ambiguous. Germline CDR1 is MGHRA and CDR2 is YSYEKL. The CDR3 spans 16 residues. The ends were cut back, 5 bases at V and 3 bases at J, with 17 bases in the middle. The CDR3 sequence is CASSFQATYGYNEQFF. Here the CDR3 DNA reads TGCGCCAGCAGCTTCCAAGCAACGTACGGCTACAATGAGCAGTTCTTC.

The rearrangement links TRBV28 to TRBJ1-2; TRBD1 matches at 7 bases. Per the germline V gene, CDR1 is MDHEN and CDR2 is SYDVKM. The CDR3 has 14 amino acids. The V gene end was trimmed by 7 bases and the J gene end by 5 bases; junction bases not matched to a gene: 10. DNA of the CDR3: TGTGCCAGCAAGCCGGGACAGAGGCTTTATGGCTACACCTTC. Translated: CASKPGQRLYGYTF.

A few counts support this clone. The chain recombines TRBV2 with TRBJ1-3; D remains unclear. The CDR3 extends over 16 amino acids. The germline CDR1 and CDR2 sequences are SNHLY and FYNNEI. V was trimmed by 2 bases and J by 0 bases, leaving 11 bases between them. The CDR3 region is CASSENQVISGNTIYF. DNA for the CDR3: TGTGCCAGCAGTGAAAACCAGGTTATCTCTGGAAACACCATATATTTT.

CDR3 loop: CASSESGLYNSPLHF. The CDR3 DNA reads TGTGCCAGCAGTGAATCGGGTCTCTATAATTCACCCCTCCACTTT. The chain combines TRBV6-1 with TRBJ1-6; D ambiguous. The CDR3 extends over 15 amino acids. CDR1 is MNHNS, CDR2 SASEGT, per germline. The V and J ends lost 2 bases and 3 bases respectively, with 8 bases between them.

The CDR3: CASSSGQNQPQHF. The CDR3 DNA sequence: TGTGCCAGCAGTTCGGGACAGAATCAGCCCCAGCATTTT. The V and J genes are TRBV12-3 or TRBV12-4 and TRBJ1-5; TRBD1 aligns across 7 bases. V lost 4 bases and J lost 4; bases outside the gene matches: 1. The CDR3 loop spans 13 amino acids.

CDR3 region: CASSSNRLAGALDTQYF. CDR3 nucleotides: TGCGCCAGCAGCTCGAATAGACTAGCGGGAGCATTGGATACGCAGTATTTT. J is TRBJ2-3 and V is TRBV5-1, with 12 bases identical to TRBD2. This CDR3 contains 17 residues. V trimming: 3 bases; J trimming: 6 bases; junction bases outside the gene matches: 11. Germline CDR1 and CDR2: SGHRS and YFSETQ.

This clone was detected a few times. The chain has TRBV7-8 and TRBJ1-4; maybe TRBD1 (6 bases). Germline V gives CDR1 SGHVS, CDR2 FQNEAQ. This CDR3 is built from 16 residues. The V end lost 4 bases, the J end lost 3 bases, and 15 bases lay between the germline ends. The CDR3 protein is CASSSPKTGSNEKLFF. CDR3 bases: TGTGCCAGCAGCTCACCGAAGACAGGCTCTAATGAAAAACTGTTTTTT.

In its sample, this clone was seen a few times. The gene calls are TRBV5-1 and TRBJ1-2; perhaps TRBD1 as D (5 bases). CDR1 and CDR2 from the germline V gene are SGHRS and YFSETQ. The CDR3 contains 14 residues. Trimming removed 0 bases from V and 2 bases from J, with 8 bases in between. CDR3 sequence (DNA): TGCGCCAGCAGCTTGGTGACAGAGAACTATGGCTACACCTTC. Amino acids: CASSLVTENYGYTF. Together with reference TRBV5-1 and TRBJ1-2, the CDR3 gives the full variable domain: KAGVTQTPRYLIKTRGQQVTLSCSPISGHRSVSWYQQTPGQGLQFLFEYFSETQRNKGNFPGRFSGRQFSNSRSEMNVSTLELGDSALYLCASSLVTENYGYTFGSGTRLTVV.

DNA of the CDR3: TGTGCCAGCAGCTACCCCCCGGGAGAGACCCAGTACTTC. This sequence encodes CASSYPPGETQYF. The genes are TRBV7-9 and TRBJ2-5; D unclear. CDR1 SEHNR and CDR2 FQNEAQ come from the germline V gene (reference sequence). The CDR3 consists of 13 residues. V was clipped by 4 bases and J by 4 bases, with 10 bases between them.

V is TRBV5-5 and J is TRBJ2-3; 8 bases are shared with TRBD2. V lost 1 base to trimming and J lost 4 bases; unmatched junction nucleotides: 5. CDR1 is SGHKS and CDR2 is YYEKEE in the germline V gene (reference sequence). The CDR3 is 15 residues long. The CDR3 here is CASSLYGGASDTQYF. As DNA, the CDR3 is TGTGCCAGCAGCTTGTACGGGGGGGCATCAGATACGCAGTATTTT.

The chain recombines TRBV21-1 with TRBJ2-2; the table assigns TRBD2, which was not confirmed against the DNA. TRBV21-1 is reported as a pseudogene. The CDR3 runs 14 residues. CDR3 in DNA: TGTGCCAGCAGCCCTCGCGGGCAGGACGGGGAGCTGTTTTTT. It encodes CASSPRGQDGELFF.

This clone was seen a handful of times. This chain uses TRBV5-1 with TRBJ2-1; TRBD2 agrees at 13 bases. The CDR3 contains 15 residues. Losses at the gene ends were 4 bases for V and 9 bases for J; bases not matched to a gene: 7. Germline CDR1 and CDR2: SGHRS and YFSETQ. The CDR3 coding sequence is TGCGCCAGCAGCCTGGAGGGACTAGCGGGGCTTGAGCAGTTCTTC. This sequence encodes CASSLEGLAGLEQFF.

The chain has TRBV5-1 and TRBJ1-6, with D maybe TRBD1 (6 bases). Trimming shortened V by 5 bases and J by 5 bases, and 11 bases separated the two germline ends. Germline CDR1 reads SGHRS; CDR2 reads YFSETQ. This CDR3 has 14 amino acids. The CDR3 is CASRGGNDNSPLHF. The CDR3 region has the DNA TGCGCCAGCAGAGGGGGTAACGATAATTCACCCCTCCACTTT.

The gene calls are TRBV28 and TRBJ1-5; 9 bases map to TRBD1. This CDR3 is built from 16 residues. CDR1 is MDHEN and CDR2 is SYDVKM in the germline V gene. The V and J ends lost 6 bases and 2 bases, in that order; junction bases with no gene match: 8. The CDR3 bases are TGTGCCAGCAGACCCGGGACAGGGAGAGGCAATCAGCCCCAGCATTTT. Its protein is CASRPGTGRGNQPQHF. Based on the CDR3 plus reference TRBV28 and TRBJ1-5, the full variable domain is DVKVTQSSRYLVKRTGEKVFLECVQDMDHENMFWYRQDPGLGLRLIYFSYDVKMKEKGDIPEGYSVSREKKERFSLILESASTNQTSMYLCASRPGTGRGNQPQHFGDGTRLSIL.

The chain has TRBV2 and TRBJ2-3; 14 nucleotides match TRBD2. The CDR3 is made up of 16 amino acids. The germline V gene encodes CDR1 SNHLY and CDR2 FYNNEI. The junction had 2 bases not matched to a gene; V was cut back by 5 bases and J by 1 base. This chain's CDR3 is CASSRLAGGGTDTQYF. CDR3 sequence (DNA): TGTGCCAGCAGTCGACTAGCGGGGGGGGGCACAGATACGCAGTATTTT.

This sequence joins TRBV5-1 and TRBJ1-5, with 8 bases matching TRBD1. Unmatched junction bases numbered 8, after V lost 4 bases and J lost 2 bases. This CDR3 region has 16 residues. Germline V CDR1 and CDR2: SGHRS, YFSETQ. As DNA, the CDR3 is TGCGCCAGCAGCGCGGGGACAGGTCCCGGCAATCAGCCCCAGCATTTT. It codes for CASSAGTGPGNQPQHF.

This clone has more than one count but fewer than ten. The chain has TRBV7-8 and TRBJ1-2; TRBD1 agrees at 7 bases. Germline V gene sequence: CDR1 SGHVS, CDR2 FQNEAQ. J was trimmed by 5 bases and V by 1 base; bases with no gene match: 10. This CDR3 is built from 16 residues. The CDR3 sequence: CASSLESDGTVYGYTF. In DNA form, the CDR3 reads TGTGCCAGCAGCTTAGAGTCCGACGGGACAGTATATGGCTACACCTTC.

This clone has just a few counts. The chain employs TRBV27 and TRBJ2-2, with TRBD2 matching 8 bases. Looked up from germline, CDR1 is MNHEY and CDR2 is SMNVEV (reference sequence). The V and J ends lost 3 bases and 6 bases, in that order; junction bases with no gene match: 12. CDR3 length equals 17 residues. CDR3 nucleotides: TGTGCCAGCAGTTTCTTACGGGGGGGACAATCGGCCGGGGAGCTGTTTTTT. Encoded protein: CASSFLRGGQSAGELFF.

In nucleotides, the CDR3 is TGCGCCAGCAGCAAATCCGGCCTACAGGTATCTGGAAACACCATATATTTT. It is translated as CASSKSGLQVSGNTIYF. The chain combines TRBV5-1 with TRBJ1-3, with D perhaps TRBD1 (5 bases). The CDR3 sequence is 17 residues long. CDR1 is SGHRS, CDR2 YFSETQ, per germline. Deletions cut 4 bases from V and 1 base from J, with 18 bases between.

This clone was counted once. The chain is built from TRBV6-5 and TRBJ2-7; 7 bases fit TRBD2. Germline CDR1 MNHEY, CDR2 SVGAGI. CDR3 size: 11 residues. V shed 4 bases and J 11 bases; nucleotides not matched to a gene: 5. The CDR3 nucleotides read TGTGCCAGCAGTTGGGAGGGTAAGGAGTACGTC. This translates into CASSWEGKEYV.

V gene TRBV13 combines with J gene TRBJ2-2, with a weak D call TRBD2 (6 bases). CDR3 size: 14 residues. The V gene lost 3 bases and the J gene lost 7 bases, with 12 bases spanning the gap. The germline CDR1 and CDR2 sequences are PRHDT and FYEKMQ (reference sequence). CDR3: CASSFRRDNGELFF. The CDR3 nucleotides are TGTGCCAGCAGCTTCCGGCGGGATAACGGGGAGCTGTTTTTT.

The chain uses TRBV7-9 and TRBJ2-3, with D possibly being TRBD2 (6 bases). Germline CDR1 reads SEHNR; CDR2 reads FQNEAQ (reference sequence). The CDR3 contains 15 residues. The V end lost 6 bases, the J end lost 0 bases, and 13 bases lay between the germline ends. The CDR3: CASSIRTISTDTQYF. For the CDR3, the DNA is TGTGCCAGCAGTATACGGACTATAAGCACAGATACGCAGTATTTT.